The clone carrying this T cell receptor beta chain was seen at least ten times. The source of the sample is a study of spatial heterogeneity in lung cancer. Via MiXCR, TCRdb re-called the 5' RACE reads, giving one row per CDR3 protein. This table holds about 24,000 distinct CDR3 sequences, about 3% found once. The time point here: sample taken at primary tumor resection. Specimen: PBMCs, collected at surgery. The source of this sequence is a female donor with early-stage non-small cell lung cancer.

The CDR3 DNA is TGTGCCAGCAGCTTGTGGGGACTAGCGGGAGAAGACGGTGAGCAGTTCTTC. Protein: CASSLWGLAGEDGEQFF. This sequence joins TRBV7-2 and TRBJ2-1, with TRBD2 matching over 14 bases. J gave up 9 bases and V 3 bases, and 10 bases lay outside the gene matches. Germline V gene data show CDR1 as SGHTA and CDR2 as FQGNSA. This CDR3 region has 17 residues.